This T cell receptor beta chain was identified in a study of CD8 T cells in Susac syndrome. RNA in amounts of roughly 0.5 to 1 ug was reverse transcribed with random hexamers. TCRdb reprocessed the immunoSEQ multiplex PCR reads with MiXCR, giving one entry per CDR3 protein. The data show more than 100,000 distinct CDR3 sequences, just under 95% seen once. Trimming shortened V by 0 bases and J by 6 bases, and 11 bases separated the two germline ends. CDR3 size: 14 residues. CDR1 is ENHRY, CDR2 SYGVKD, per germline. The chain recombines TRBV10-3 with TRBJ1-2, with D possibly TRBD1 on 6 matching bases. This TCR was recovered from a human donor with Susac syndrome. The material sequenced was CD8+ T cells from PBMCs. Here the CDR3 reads CAISESRGINGYTF. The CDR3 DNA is TGTGCCATCAGTGAGTCGAGGGGGATAAATGGCTACACCTTC.